The clone carrying this TCR beta chain was recorded at least ten times. Germline CDR1 reads MDHEN; CDR2 reads SYDVKM. This CDR3 spans 16 amino acids. Trimming cost V 4 bases and J 4 bases; bases outside gene matches: 6. Using RNA transcripts as the source, TCR beta CDR3 regions were amplified. The HTBI primer set was used in a first-round RT-PCR of the TCR CDR3. TCRdb re-derived calls from the multiplex PCR reads in MiXCR, one entry per CDR3 protein. Of about 640,000 distinct CDR3 sequences detected, under 25% appear once; the ten largest clones hold roughly a third. This entry comes from a study of T cells in Graves' hyperthyroidism and ophthalmopathy.

Source material: blood. The chain is built from TRBV28 and TRBJ2-3; 12 bases line up with TRBD2. This TCR came from a man younger than 45 with Graves' ophthalmopathy. CDR3 protein: CASSSPSGREADTQYF. CDR3 coding DNA: TGTGCCAGCAGTTCCCCTAGCGGGAGGGAGGCAGATACGCAGTATTTT.